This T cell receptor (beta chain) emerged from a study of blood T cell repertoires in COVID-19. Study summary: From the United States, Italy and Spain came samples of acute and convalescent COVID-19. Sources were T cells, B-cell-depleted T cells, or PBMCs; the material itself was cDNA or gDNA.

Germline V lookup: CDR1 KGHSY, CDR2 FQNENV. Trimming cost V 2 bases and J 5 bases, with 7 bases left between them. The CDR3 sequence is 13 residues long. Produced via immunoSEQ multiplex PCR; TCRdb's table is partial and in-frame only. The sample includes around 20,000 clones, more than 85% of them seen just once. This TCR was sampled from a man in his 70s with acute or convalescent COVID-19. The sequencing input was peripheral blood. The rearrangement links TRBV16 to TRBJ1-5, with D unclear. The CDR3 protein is CASSQNSDQPQHF. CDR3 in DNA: TGTGCCAGCAGCCAAAACAGTGATCAGCCCCAGCATTTT. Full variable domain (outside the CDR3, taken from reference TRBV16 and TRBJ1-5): GEEVAQTPKHLVRGEGQKAKLYCAPIKGHSYVFWYQQVLKNEFKFLISFQNENVFDETGMPKERFSAKCLPNSPCSLEIQATKLEDSAVYFCASSQNSDQPQHFGDGTRLSIL.